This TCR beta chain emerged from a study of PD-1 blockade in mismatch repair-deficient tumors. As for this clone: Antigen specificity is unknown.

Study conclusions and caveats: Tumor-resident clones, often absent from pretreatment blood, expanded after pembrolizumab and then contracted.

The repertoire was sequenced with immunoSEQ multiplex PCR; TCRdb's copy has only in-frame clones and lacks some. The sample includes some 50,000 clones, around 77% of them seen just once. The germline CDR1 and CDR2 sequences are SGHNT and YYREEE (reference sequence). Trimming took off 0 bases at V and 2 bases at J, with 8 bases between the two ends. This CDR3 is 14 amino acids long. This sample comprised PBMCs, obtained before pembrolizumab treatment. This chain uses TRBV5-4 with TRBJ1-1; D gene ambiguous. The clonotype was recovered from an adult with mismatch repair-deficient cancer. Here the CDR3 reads CASSLDSGNTEAFF. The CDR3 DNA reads TGTGCCAGCAGCTTGGATTCGGGAAACACTGAAGCTTTCTTT.